The entry below gives a single T cell receptor (beta chain) sequence along with its context. CDR1 SGHRS and CDR2 YFSETQ come from the germline V gene. The CDR3 covers 14 residues. V was shortened by 5 bases and J by 5 bases, with 16 bases between the two germline ends. The data derive from a study of blood T cell repertoires in COVID-19. Study in general: Both acute and convalescent COVID-19 samples were obtained from the United States, Italy and Spain.

Methods used by the authors: The assay estimated nucleated cells by amplifying reference gene primers. The method was immunoSEQ multiplex PCR; TCRdb's version includes in-frame clones alone and lacks a portion of them. Clone size and V and J calls were adopted from that table, with D and trimming inferred from the DNA. The data hold roughly 240,000 clones, with around 83% observed a single time. This receptor was identified in a man between 18 and 35 years old with active or convalescent COVID-19. V usage is TRBV5-1 and J usage is TRBJ2-5, with a tentative D call TRBD2 (6 bases). The material sequenced was peripheral blood. CDR3 in amino acids: CASSPDYGYETQYF. DNA of the CDR3: TGCGCCAGCAGTCCGGACTATGGTTACGAGACCCAGTACTTC.